This entry concerns a single T cell receptor (beta chain). These data originate in a study of blood T cell repertoires in COVID-19. Study as a whole: There were acute and convalescent COVID-19 samples, and they came from the United States, Italy and Spain. T cells, B-cell-depleted T cells, or PBMCs supplied cDNA or gDNA.

This CDR3 has 12 amino acids. Per the germline V gene, CDR1 is MRHNA and CDR2 is SNTAGT. V gave up 6 bases and J gave up 14 bases; unmatched junction bases: 10. The Seattle site enrolled patients during active infection and followed them longitudinally. Libraries were prepared by immunoSEQ multiplex PCR; TCRdb keeps only in-frame clonotypes and omits some of them. The sample has some 240,000 clones, nearly 90% seen once; the top ten hold under 2.5%. This chain links TRBV6-4 with TRBJ1-1; TRBD1 matches 9 bases. Sequencing used peripheral blood. This sequence was found in a woman in her sixties with COVID-19, enrolled during active disease. The CDR3 spells CASRGQGICPFF. For the CDR3, the DNA is TGTGCCAGCAGGGGACAGGGAATTTGTCCATTCTTT.